Presented here are 10 T cell receptor beta chains from one specimen sequenced in a study of post-analysis software for immune sequencing data. Study-wide results and limits: Comparison of patients with controls showed about 5 TRBV segments more frequent in patients, TRBV5-6, TRBV5-1 and TRBV20-1 among them.

Antigens of these TCRs are unknown. cDNA libraries for TCR beta contained unique molecular identifiers. MiXCR was run by TCRdb on the PCR reads, yielding one entry per CDR3 protein. The sample contains about 190,000 distinct CDR3 sequences, over 25% of which appear only once. Sequences were obtained from blood. The receptors stem from a girl aged 2-17 years with multiple sclerosis.

Notes on this clonotype: A read error is possible here, since a much larger clone lies one base away. The CDR3 end shows no conserved phenylalanine or tryptophan, and so a read error is likely. V gene TRBV6-2 or TRBV6-3 combines with J gene TRBJ1-2; D gene unclear. The CDR3 extends over 11 amino acids. The ends were cut back, 7 bases at V and 3 bases at J, with 6 bases in the middle. Looked up from germline, CDR1 is MNHEY and CDR2 is SVGEGT. The CDR3 DNA sequence: TGTGCCAGCACAGGTTACTATGGCTACACCGTC. Amino acid sequence: CASTGYYGYTV.

Regarding this clonotype: It is likely a read error: a sequence one base away is far more abundant. The chain links TRBV9 to TRBJ1-2; 9 bases line up with TRBD1. The germline V gene has CDR1 SGDLS and CDR2 YYNGEE. After removal of 2 bases from V and 2 bases from J, the junction contained 1 base not matched to a gene. The CDR3 sequence is 14 residues long. CDR3 nucleotide sequence: TGTGCCAGCAGCGTCGGACAGGGGAACTATGGCTACACCTTC. Translation gives CASSVGQGNYGYTF.

There are a few counts of this clonotype. The chain carries TRBV5-5 and TRBJ2-3; 7 bases match TRBD1. CDR3 length: 13 residues. The germline CDR1 and CDR2 sequences are SGHKS and YYEKEE (reference sequence). The V and J ends lost 4 bases and 4 bases, in that order; junction bases with no gene match: 3. The CDR3 nucleotides are TGTGCCAGCAGCCTACAGGGGCCAGATACGCAGTATTTT. Its translation: CASSLQGPDTQYF.

This clonotype has just a few counts. The CDR3 nucleotides are TGTGCCAGCAGCTATCATGAATTAGGGGGCGCAGGTTCACCCCTCCACTTT. As protein: CASSYHELGGAGSPLHF. J is TRBJ1-6 and V is TRBV7-9; the match to TRBD1 covers 7 bases. The V gene's germline CDR1 is SEHNR and CDR2 FQNEAQ (reference sequence). The V and J ends lost 4 bases and 9 bases, in that order; junction bases with no gene match: 15. The CDR3 loop spans 17 amino acids. The variable domain in full, with the rest retrieved from reference TRBV7-9 and TRBJ1-6, is DTGVSQNPRHKITKRGQNVTFRCDPISEHNRLYWYRQTLGQGPEFLTYFQNEAQLEKSRLLSDRFSAERPKGSFSTLEIQRTEQGDSAMYLCASSYHELGGAGSPLHFGNGTRLTVT.

This chain joins TRBV5-1 and TRBJ2-1, with 7 bases lining up with TRBD1. The CDR3 is 14 residues long. Trimming took 5 bases from V and 8 from J; bases not matched to a gene: 10. Germline CDR1 SGHRS, CDR2 YFSETQ. As DNA, the CDR3 is TGCGCCAGCAGGCGGGCAGGGGGTAGCGATGAGCAGTTCTTC. This translates into CASRRAGGSDEQFF.

Ten or more counts support this clonotype. This chain joins TRBV4-2 and TRBJ2-1, with TRBD2 matching over 8 bases. The CDR3 spans 17 residues. V trimming: 1 base; J trimming: 0 bases; junction bases outside the gene matches: 5. The germline V gene has CDR1 LGHNA and CDR2 YNFKEQ. CDR3: CASSQGAGATSYNEQFF. CDR3 nucleotides: TGTGCCAGCAGCCAAGGAGCGGGGGCCACCTCCTACAATGAGCAGTTCTTC.

This clonotype showed up just a few times. The chain links TRBV5-1 to TRBJ2-7; TRBD1 aligns across 9 bases. Germline assignment: CDR1 SGHRS and CDR2 YFSETQ. V lost 0 bases to trimming and J lost 1 base; unmatched junction nucleotides: 5. The CDR3 spans 16 residues. This CDR3 is CASSLAPTGGSYEQYF. The CDR3 nucleotides read TGCGCCAGCAGCTTGGCCCCGACAGGGGGTTCCTACGAGCAGTACTTC.

CDR3 sequence: CSARRQGFLYGYTF. The CDR3 DNA is TGCAGTGCTAGGAGGCAGGGTTTCCTTTATGGCTACACCTTC. This chain links TRBV20-1 with TRBJ1-2; the D gene is possibly TRBD1 (5 bases). V was trimmed by 3 bases and J by 5 bases, leaving 16 bases between them. The CDR3 extends over 14 amino acids. CDR1 and CDR2 from the germline V gene are DFQATT and SNEGSKA (reference sequence).

Notes on this clonotype: A much larger clone lies a single base off, so this may be a read error. As DNA, the CDR3 is TGTGCCAGCAGTCCCCAGGGCGGGGGATCCTACAATGAGCAGTACTTC. This sequence encodes CASSPQGGGSYNEQYF. V and J are TRBV5-5 and TRBJ2-5; 7 nucleotides match TRBD2. This CDR3 comprises 16 residues. Unmatched junction bases numbered 21, after V lost 5 bases and J lost 11 bases. Per germline, CDR1 SGHKS and CDR2 YYEKEE (reference sequence).

The chain employs TRBV10-3 and TRBJ1-1; the D gene is possibly TRBD1 (5 bases). Germline CDR1 is ENHRY and CDR2 is SYGVKD. V was cut by 6 bases and J by 6 bases, with 14 bases left in between. The CDR3 has 13 amino acids. The CDR3 bases are TGTGCCATCAGCGGGGGGGGGAGGGCTGAAGCTTTCTTT. Its translation is CAISGGGRAEAFF.